This passage covers 29 T cell receptor beta chains from one sample sequenced in a study of T cells in Graves' hyperthyroidism and ophthalmopathy. TCR beta CDR3 sequences were amplified from RNA transcripts. Researchers ran a first-round RT-PCR on the TCR CDR3 using the HTBI primer set. Using its own MiXCR run on the multiplex PCR reads, TCRdb lists one record per CDR3 protein. The sample lists about 380,000 distinct CDR3 sequences; approximately 17% were seen once. The sample consisted of blood. These receptors all stem from a man in his late teens or twenties with Graves' ophthalmopathy.

This clonotype was recorded at least ten times. The rearrangement uses TRBV5-1 and TRBJ2-7; maybe TRBD2 (6 bases). With 2 bases removed from V and 3 bases from J, the gap between germline ends came to 12 bases. The CDR3 consists of 14 residues. Looked up from germline, CDR1 is SGHRS and CDR2 is YFSETQ. CDR3 sequence reads: CASSFTREDYEQYF. CDR3 DNA sequence: TGCGCCAGCAGCTTCACTAGGGAGGACTACGAGCAGTACTTC.

The chain couples TRBV20-1 to TRBJ2-7; 9 nucleotides line up with TRBD1. The V segment lost 5 bases and the J segment 1 base; nucleotides outside the gene matches: 3. The CDR3 sequence is 13 residues long. Germline CDR1 and CDR2: DFQATT and SNEGSKA (reference sequence). CDR3 region: CSASGTGSYEQYF. DNA of the CDR3: TGCAGTGCTTCCGGGACAGGGTCCTACGAGCAGTACTTC.

This chain uses TRBV3-1 with TRBJ2-2; D is perhaps TRBD2 (5 bases). V was cut by 0 bases and J by 4 bases, with 12 bases left in between. Germline CDR1 LGHDT, CDR2 YNNKEL (reference sequence). The CDR3 runs 16 residues. CDR3 region: CASSQEGSAGTGELFF. DNA of the CDR3: TGTGCCAGCAGCCAAGAGGGTAGCGCGGGCACCGGGGAGCTGTTTTTT.

This clonotype was counted only a few times. It may be a read error: a sequence one base away is much more abundant. The chain combines TRBV9 with TRBJ2-7; D is undetermined. Germline V gene lookup returns CDR1 SGDLS and CDR2 YYNGEE. This CDR3 has 13 amino acids. Trimming left V 3 bases short and J 0 bases short, with 7 bases between. This chain's CDR3 is CASSAPSSYEQYF. The CDR3 region has the DNA TGTGCCAGCAGCGCCCCGAGCTCCTACGAGCAGTACTTC.

This clonotype was found many times. The chain is built from TRBV3-1 and TRBJ2-1; the D is unclear. V lost 1 base and J 11 bases, leaving 9 bases between the germline ends. Per the germline V gene, CDR1 is LGHDT and CDR2 is YNNKEL (reference sequence). The CDR3 spans 12 residues. The DNA of the CDR3 is TGTGCCAGCAGCCAAGGTGCGAAACAGCAGTTCTTC. This encodes CASSQGAKQQFF.

Note on this clonotype: One base away lies a much larger clone, so this may be a sequencing read error. This chain uses TRBV18 with TRBJ1-1, with D possibly matching TRBD1 (5 bases). Germline values: CDR1 KGHSH, CDR2 LQKENI. Trimming removed 0 bases at V and 1 base at J, with 9 bases between. This CDR3 spans 15 amino acids. The CDR3 reads CASSPPRGGNTEAFF. CDR3 bases: TGTGCCAGCTCACCACCGAGGGGCGGGAACACTGAAGCTTTCTTT.

This clonotype was observed once. Being one base from a much bigger clone, this may be a read error. The chain uses TRBV18 and TRBJ2-3; 9 nucleotides line up with TRBD1. This CDR3 is 15 amino acids long. The V gene end was trimmed by 0 bases and the J gene end by 4 bases; junction bases not matched to a gene: 2. The V gene's germline CDR1 is KGHSH and CDR2 LQKENI. The DNA for the CDR3 is TGTGCCAGCTCACCACCGGGACAGGGTCCAGATACGCAGTATTTT. It encodes CASSPPGQGPDTQYF.

This clonotype appeared many times. This chain connects TRBV6-1 to TRBJ2-7; D possibly corresponds to TRBD1 (6 bases). Between the trimmed V and J ends, which lost 5 bases and 1 base, there was a span of 12 bases. Germline assignment: CDR1 MNHNS and CDR2 SASEGT. The CDR3 contains 14 residues. The chain's CDR3 is CASSQRTASYEQYF. In DNA form, the CDR3 reads TGTGCCAGCAGTCAGCGGACAGCGTCCTACGAGCAGTACTTC.

The CDR3 region has the DNA TGTGCCAGCAGTCCCTTAGCGGGGGACGAGCAGTACTTC. Translating it yields CASSPLAGDEQYF. The chain is built from TRBV28 and TRBJ2-7; 9 nucleotides align to TRBD2. Unmatched junction bases numbered 4, after V lost 5 bases and J lost 5 bases. Germline V gene sequence: CDR1 MDHEN, CDR2 SYDVKM. This CDR3 region has 13 residues.

The chain uses TRBV4-1 and TRBJ2-3, with D possibly called TRBD1 or TRBD2 (5 bases each). Germline V gene sequence: CDR1 MGHRA, CDR2 YSYEKL. V was cut by 0 bases and J by 0 bases, with 7 bases left in between. The CDR3 spans 15 residues. For the CDR3, the DNA is TGCGCCAGCAGCCAAGATTGGGACAGCACAGATACGCAGTATTTT. Translated, it gives CASSQDWDSTDTQYF.

This clonotype appeared many times. The chain joins TRBV18 to TRBJ1-1; 7 nucleotides match TRBD1. This CDR3 comprises 15 residues. Per the germline V gene, CDR1 is KGHSH and CDR2 is LQKENI. The ends lost 1 base at V and 5 bases at J; junction bases unmatched: 7. The CDR3 DNA reads TGTGCCAGCTCACCACAGGGGGCGCAGGGAACTGAAGCTTTCTTT. Encoded protein: CASSPQGAQGTEAFF.

The chain has TRBV2 and TRBJ2-1, with D possibly matching TRBD1 (6 bases). This CDR3 spans 13 amino acids. V dropped 11 bases and J dropped 7 bases, with 18 bases sitting between them. Germline lookup yields CDR1 SNHLY and CDR2 FYNNEI. The CDR3 reads CALGKSTGNEQFF. DNA for the CDR3: TGTGCCCTAGGGAAGTCAACAGGGAATGAGCAGTTCTTC.

In this sample, this clonotype turned up once. The V call is TRBV4-2, the J call TRBJ2-1; 7 bases fit TRBD2. The DNA end favors TRBJ2-7, so the J call may be wrong. This CDR3 is built from 16 residues. Germline CDR1 is LGHNA and CDR2 is YNFKEQ. CDR3 protein: CASSQDPSGTYNEQYF. The CDR3 nucleotides read TGTGCCAGCAGCCAAGATCCTAGCGGCACCTACAATGAGCAGTACTTC.

The chain joins TRBV2 to TRBJ2-3, with 8 nucleotides matching TRBD2. This CDR3 region has 16 residues. In germline, CDR1 is SNHLY, CDR2 FYNNEI. Trimming cost V 9 bases and J 10 bases; bases outside gene matches: 21. The CDR3 sequence: CARDPGGGQIRRAQYF. As DNA, the CDR3 is TGTGCCAGAGACCCGGGCGGGGGGCAGATCCGGCGTGCGCAGTATTTT.

Many counts were recorded for this clonotype. V gene TRBV20-1 combines with J gene TRBJ2-3, with 9 bases matching TRBD2. V gave up 7 bases and J gave up 5 bases; unmatched junction bases: 7. This CDR3 region has 13 residues. The V gene's germline CDR1 is DFQATT and CDR2 SNEGSKA (reference sequence). The CDR3, as DNA: TGCAGTGTTGTAGCGGGGGTTCGAGATACGCAGTATTTT. It encodes CSVVAGVRDTQYF.

This clonotype was observed at least ten times. V and J are TRBV2 and TRBJ1-2; no firm D call. V was clipped by 7 bases and J by 4 bases, with 19 bases between them. The CDR3 covers 15 residues. CDR1 is SNHLY and CDR2 is FYNNEI in the germline V gene. CDR3 in amino acids: CASTAFERLAYGYTF. CDR3 DNA: TGTGCCAGCACCGCCTTCGAGCGGCTCGCCTATGGCTACACCTTC.

The table lists this clonotype with many counts. The gene calls are TRBV11-2 and TRBJ1-1; 7 bases map to TRBD1. This CDR3 comprises 14 residues. Germline CDR1 and CDR2: SGHAT and FQNNGV. V gave up 3 bases and J gave up 10 bases; unmatched junction bases: 11. The CDR3 coding sequence is TGTGCCAGCAGCTTCGAGATGGACAAGGGGGCAGCTTTCTTT. Translation: CASSFEMDKGAAFF. Together with reference TRBV11-2 and TRBJ1-1, the CDR3 gives the full variable domain: EAGVAQSPRYKIIEKRQSVAFWCNPISGHATLYWYQQILGQGPKLLIQFQNNGVVDDSQLPKDRFSAERLKGVDSTLKIQPAKLEDSAVYLCASSFEMDKGAAFFGQGTRLTVV.

This clonotype occurred many times. This chain connects TRBV2 to TRBJ1-1; no reliable D call. CDR3 length equals 13 residues. V lost 8 bases to trimming and J lost 4 bases, with 14 bases between them. Germline CDR1 reads SNHLY; CDR2 reads FYNNEI. The CDR3 DNA reads TGTGCCAGCCGGCGTCGCGATGCCACTGAAGCTTTCTTT. Its translation: CASRRRDATEAFF.

This clonotype came up many times. The chain has TRBV18 and TRBJ1-5; tentative D call: TRBD1 (5 bases). Deletions cut 6 bases from V and 0 bases from J, with 12 bases between. The CDR3 totals 15 residues. Germline-derived CDR1 and CDR2 are KGHSH and LQKENI. As DNA, the CDR3 is TGTGCCAGCTCCCCGACAGTGAATAGCAATCAGCCCCAGCATTTT. Translating gives CASSPTVNSNQPQHF.

The table lists this clonotype with many counts. V usage is TRBV12-3 or TRBV12-4 and J usage is TRBJ2-5; unclear D gene. Trimming pared 2 bases from V and 3 bases from J, leaving 4 bases between. The CDR3 covers 12 residues. CDR3 protein: CASSLRKETQYF. The CDR3 DNA follows: TGTGCCAGCAGTTTACGAAAAGAGACCCAGTACTTC.

This clonotype occurred many times. The chain has TRBV6-1 and TRBJ1-1; the D gene is possibly TRBD1 (6 bases). CDR3 length equals 15 residues. The V end was cut by 2 bases, the J end by 0 bases, with 10 bases between. Germline-derived CDR1 and CDR2 are MNHNS and SASEGT. The CDR3 region has the DNA TGTGCCAGCAGTGAATCCGGACAGATGAACACTGAAGCTTTCTTT. Amino acid sequence: CASSESGQMNTEAFF.

This chain joins TRBV7-3 and TRBJ2-1, with 15 bases aligning to TRBD2. The CDR3 covers 19 residues. Germline CDR1 is SGHTA and CDR2 is FQGTGA. Trimming at V came to 5 bases and at J to 8 bases, leaving 16 bases not matched to a gene. The CDR3 DNA follows: TGTGCCAGCAGCGAAACCGGGACTAGCGGGGGGTCCGGGGTCGATGAGCAGTTCTTC. It encodes CASSETGTSGGSGVDEQFF.

This clonotype was seen more than once but under ten times. The chain couples TRBV18 to TRBJ2-5; D may be TRBD1 (6 bases). This CDR3 region has 15 residues. Germline V gene lookup returns CDR1 KGHSH and CDR2 LQKENI. V was pared by 0 bases and J by 7 bases, with 15 bases between. The CDR3 loop is CASSPPGASQGTQYF. The DNA for the CDR3 is TGTGCCAGCTCACCACCGGGGGCGTCGCAGGGGACCCAGTACTTC.

This rearrangement joins TRBV27 to TRBJ2-3; no clear D gene. CDR3 length equals 16 residues. V shed 2 bases and J shed 0 bases, with 12 bases lying between them. The germline CDR1 and CDR2 sequences are MNHEY and SMNVEV (reference sequence). The CDR3 region is CASSLLSGASTDTQYF. For the CDR3, the DNA is TGTGCCAGCAGTTTACTGAGTGGCGCGAGCACAGATACGCAGTATTTT.

This clonotype occurred many times. The chain links TRBV11-2 to TRBJ1-4; weak D call: TRBD1 (5 bases). The CDR3 spans 15 residues. V was pared by 5 bases and J by 8 bases, with 18 bases between. CDR1 is SGHAT, CDR2 FQNNGV, per germline. The CDR3 coding sequence is TGTGCCAGCAGCCAATGGGGGGAGTTGAGAGAAAAACTGTTTTTT. It codes for CASSQWGELREKLFF.

This clonotype has at least ten counts. This sequence joins TRBV12-3 or TRBV12-4 and TRBJ2-1; D could derive from TRBD1 or TRBD2 (5 bases each). The CDR3 is 15 amino acids. V dropped 5 bases and J dropped 4 bases, with 15 bases sitting between them. CDR3 coding DNA: TGTGCCAGCAGTCCAGGGAACGGGGTTTACAATGAGCAGTTCTTC. Amino acids: CASSPGNGVYNEQFF.

This clonotype was recorded at least ten times. The chain carries TRBV15 and TRBJ1-5; 7 nucleotides align to TRBD1. V lost 4 bases and J lost 6; bases outside the gene matches: 9. Germline V CDR1 and CDR2: LNHNV, YYDKDF (reference sequence). The CDR3 is 15 residues long. The CDR3, as DNA: TGTGCCACCAGCAAATGGGACAGCGGGACTCAGCCCCAGCATTTT. This sequence encodes CATSKWDSGTQPQHF. The variable domain in full, with the rest retrieved from reference TRBV15 and TRBJ1-5, is DAMVIQNPRYQVTQFGKPVTLSCSQTLNHNVMYWYQQKSSQAPKLLFHYYDKDFNNEADTPDNFQSRRPNTSFCFLDIRSPGLGDTAMYLCATSKWDSGTQPQHFGDGTRLSIL.

The V call is TRBV14, the J call TRBJ2-1; a possible D gene is TRBD2 (5 bases). Trimming pared 4 bases from V and 9 bases from J, leaving 10 bases between. Germline CDR1 reads SGHDN; CDR2 reads FVKESK. The CDR3 spans 12 residues. In nucleotides, the CDR3 is TGTGCCAGCAGCCCGGGATACGGTGAGCAGTTCTTC. This encodes CASSPGYGEQFF.

In its sample, this clonotype was seen many times. The CDR3 sequence: CASSYSPGTGLGYTF. The CDR3 coding sequence is TGTGCCAGCAGTTACTCTCCCGGGACAGGGCTTGGCTACACCTTC. The chain has TRBV6-5 and TRBJ1-2, with 9 bases that match TRBD1. The V gene's germline CDR1 is MNHEY and CDR2 SVGAGI. The J segment lost 7 bases and the V segment lost 0 bases, leaving 6 bases of the junction unmatched. This CDR3 comprises 15 residues.